The 25 T cell receptor beta chains presented below share a single source sample, sequenced in a study of neurological immune-mediated disorders. One entry per CDR3 protein results from TCRdb running MiXCR on the 5' RACE reads. The sample includes 65,000 to 80,000 distinct CDR3 sequences, approximately 5% of them seen just once. Material: PBMCs. Receptors originate from a woman between 65 and 79 years old with multiple sclerosis.

This clonotype was seen a few times. The chain links TRBV5-1 to TRBJ1-1; D remains unclear. Germline V gene lookup returns CDR1 SGHRS and CDR2 YFSETQ. The CDR3 covers 13 residues. The V end was cut by 0 bases, the J end by 2 bases, with 5 bases between. The CDR3 DNA follows: TGCGCCAGCAGCTTGGAGTCTAACACTGAAGCTTTCTTT. Protein product: CASSLESNTEAFF.

This clonotype was recorded many times. The chain recombines TRBV12-3 or TRBV12-4 with TRBJ2-5; D may match TRBD1 or TRBD2 (6 bases each). CDR3 size: 13 residues. V lost 9 bases and J 5 bases, leaving 16 bases between the germline ends. The CDR3 nucleotides are TGTGCCAGTCGGACGGGGGCGGTCGAGACCCAGTACTTC. Amino acids: CASRTGAVETQYF.

This clonotype was seen more than once but under ten times. This chain uses TRBV7-2 with TRBJ2-2, with a possible D match to TRBD2 (6 bases). V dropped 5 bases and J dropped 6 bases, with 19 bases sitting between them. The CDR3 runs 16 residues. Per germline, CDR1 SGHTA and CDR2 FQGNSA. The CDR3 is CASSTRVGGRSGELFF. CDR3 DNA sequence: TGTGCCAGCAGCACTAGAGTCGGAGGGCGGTCCGGGGAGCTGTTTTTT.

This clonotype was seen ten or more times. The chain joins TRBV5-5 to TRBJ2-1; TRBD1 matches at 9 bases. The CDR3 consists of 15 residues. Germline V gene lookup returns CDR1 SGHKS and CDR2 YYEKEE (reference sequence). The ends lost 4 bases at V and 8 bases at J; junction bases unmatched: 10. CDR3 coding DNA: TGTGCCAGCAGCCAATGGGACAGGGTGATCGATGAGCAGTTCTTC. Residues: CASSQWDRVIDEQFF.

There are many counts of this clonotype. The chain couples TRBV6-6 to TRBJ1-5; D may be TRBD1 (5 bases). The V and J ends lost 6 bases and 9 bases respectively, with 12 bases between them. The germline V gene has CDR1 MNHNY and CDR2 SVGAGI (reference sequence). This CDR3 region has 12 residues. The CDR3 DNA reads TGTGCCAGCAGCCCGGGGGATAGGCCCCAGCATTTT. This encodes CASSPGDRPQHF.

At least ten counts were recorded for this clonotype. The chain combines TRBV5-1 with TRBJ2-2, with 10 bases matching TRBD2. Germline assignment: CDR1 SGHRS and CDR2 YFSETQ. V lost 3 bases, J lost 7 bases, and 12 bases stayed unmatched. The CDR3 extends over 17 amino acids. For the CDR3, the DNA is TGCGCCAGCAGCTCCCAGGAAGCGGGAGGGCCGGTCGGGGAGCTGTTTTTT. Translation: CASSSQEAGGPVGELFF.

This clonotype was recorded many times. This chain joins TRBV6-5 and TRBJ1-1; weak D call: TRBD1 (5 bases). This CDR3 has 15 amino acids. The germline V gene encodes CDR1 MNHEY and CDR2 SVGAGI. V shed 0 bases and J shed 0 bases, with 8 bases lying between them. The CDR3: CASSYSGVMNTEAFF. The CDR3 nucleotides read TGTGCCAGCAGTTACTCGGGGGTAATGAACACTGAAGCTTTCTTT.

This clonotype was counted many times. V usage is TRBV25-1 and J usage is TRBJ2-1; TRBD2 aligns across 11 bases. The V gene end was trimmed by 10 bases and the J gene end by 4 bases; junction bases not matched to a gene: 3. The CDR3 length is 13 residues. Germline V gives CDR1 MGHDK, CDR2 SYGVNS. The CDR3 coding sequence is TGTGCCACCACTAGCGGGGGTTACAATGAGCAGTTCTTC. It encodes CATTSGGYNEQFF.

The chain links TRBV15 to TRBJ2-7, with TRBD1 identical over 7 bases. The CDR3 spans 15 residues. V lost 4 bases and J lost 1; bases outside the gene matches: 7. Germline values: CDR1 LNHNV, CDR2 YYDKDF (reference sequence). CDR3 sequence: CATSIDREASYEQYF. In nucleotides, the CDR3 is TGTGCCACCAGCATCGACAGGGAAGCTTCCTACGAGCAGTACTTC. Filled out from reference TRBV15 and TRBJ2-7, the complete variable domain reads DAMVIQNPRYQVTQFGKPVTLSCSQTLNHNVMYWYQQKSSQAPKLLFHYYDKDFNNEADTPDNFQSRRPNTSFCFLDIRSPGLGDTAMYLCATSIDREASYEQYFGPGTRLTVT.

Points on this clonotype: It may be a read error: a sequence one base away is much more abundant. The V and J genes are TRBV15 and TRBJ2-5; no definite D call. CDR1 and CDR2 (germline): LNHNV, YYDKDF (reference sequence). The CDR3 sequence is 11 residues long. Here the CDR3 reads CDTSNQETQYF. CDR3 DNA sequence: TGTGACACCAGCAACCAAGAGACCCAGTACTTC. Combining the CDR3 with reference TRBV15 and TRBJ2-5 gives the whole variable domain DAMVIQNPRYQVTQFGKPVTLSCSQTLNHNVMYWYQQKSSQAPKLLFHYYDKDFNNEADTPDNFQSRRPNTSFCFLDIRSPGLGDTAMYLCDTSNQETQYFGPGTRLLVL.

The J gene is TRBJ2-1, the V gene TRBV20-1; tentatively, D is TRBD2 (5 bases). The V end was cut by 6 bases, the J end by 9 bases, with 6 bases between. CDR3 length equals 9 residues. Germline CDR1 DFQATT, CDR2 SNEGSKA (reference sequence). CDR3 sequence reads: CSAGVEQFF. Written as DNA, the CDR3 is TGCAGTGCCGGGGTTGAGCAGTTCTTC.

At least ten counts were recorded for this clonotype. The chain combines TRBV25-1 with TRBJ2-5; the D gene is possibly TRBD2 (5 bases). Germline CDR1 reads MGHDK; CDR2 reads SYGVNS. Trimming stripped 8 bases from V and 2 bases from J, with 9 bases between. The CDR3 is 12 amino acids. The CDR3 nucleotides read TGTGCCAGCGAGAGAGGGCAAGAGACCCAGTACTTC. As protein: CASERGQETQYF. The full variable domain, in which reference TRBV25-1 and TRBJ2-5 provide the parts outside the CDR3, is EADIYQTPRYLVIGTGKKITLECSQTMGHDKMYWYQQDPGMELHLIHYSYGVNSTEKGDLSSESTVSRIRTEHFPLTLESARPSHTSQYLCASERGQETQYFGPGTRLLVL.

This clonotype was observed many times. The chain recombines TRBV7-9 with TRBJ1-2; D is unresolved. With 5 bases removed from V and 4 bases from J, the gap between germline ends came to 11 bases. The CDR3 runs 13 residues. Germline V gene data show CDR1 as SEHNR and CDR2 as FQNEAQ (reference sequence). The CDR3 reads CASSPDSSYGYTF. DNA of the CDR3: TGTGCCAGCAGCCCCGACTCGTCCTATGGCTACACCTTC.

This clonotype was seen ten or more times. V gene TRBV5-1 combines with J gene TRBJ1-2; D is undetermined. The CDR3 consists of 11 residues. Trimming cost V 7 bases and J 8 bases, with 12 bases left between them. Germline-derived CDR1 and CDR2 are SGHRS and YFSETQ. CDR3 sequence (DNA): TGCGCCAGCGGCGCCCGTGAAGGCTACACCTTC. This translates into CASGAREGYTF. Using reference TRBV5-1 and TRBJ1-2 for the parts outside the CDR3, the full variable domain is KAGVTQTPRYLIKTRGQQVTLSCSPISGHRSVSWYQQTPGQGLQFLFEYFSETQRNKGNFPGRFSGRQFSNSRSEMNVSTLELGDSALYLCASGAREGYTFGSGTRLTVV.

The V and J genes are TRBV18 and TRBJ2-7; 10 positions match TRBD2. Per the germline V gene, CDR1 is KGHSH and CDR2 is LQKENI. With V trimmed by 4 bases and J by 6 bases, 6 bases remained unmatched. CDR3 length: 14 amino acids. As DNA, the CDR3 is TGTGCCAGCTCACGTCTAGCGGGAGACAGCGAGCAGTACTTC. Translated: CASSRLAGDSEQYF.

This clonotype was seen at least ten times. The chain carries TRBV7-2 and TRBJ1-5; TRBD1 aligns across 7 bases. There are 16 residues in the CDR3. The J segment lost 4 bases and the V segment lost 5 bases, leaving 11 bases of the junction unmatched. CDR1 SGHTA and CDR2 FQGNSA come from the germline V gene. The CDR3 protein is CASSVSATGRNQPQHF. For the CDR3, the DNA is TGTGCCAGCAGCGTTTCCGCGACAGGGAGGAATCAGCCCCAGCATTTT.

With regard to this clonotype: In this CDR3 the conserved last residue, phenylalanine or tryptophan, is missing, so a read error is likely. The chain is built from TRBV30 and TRBJ2-7, with 8 bases that match TRBD2. The germline gives CDR1 GTSNPN, CDR2 SVGIG (reference sequence). The CDR3 covers 11 residues. Trimming took 8 bases from V and 4 from J; bases not matched to a gene: 4. Here the CDR3 reads CAVGRGYEQYN. CDR3 DNA sequence: TGTGCCGTCGGGAGGGGGTACGAGCAGTACAAC.

This clonotype was seen repeatedly, ten times or more. The chain has TRBV4-1 and TRBJ2-7, with D hard to call. This CDR3 contains 14 residues. V shed 5 bases and J shed 6 bases, with 17 bases lying between them. Germline-derived CDR1 and CDR2 are MGHRA and YSYEKL. CDR3 bases: TGCGCCAGCAGCACCCTAGAAGGCGCAGCCGAGCAGTACTTC. It encodes CASSTLEGAAEQYF.

The V gene is TRBV5-1, the J gene TRBJ1-1; no clear D. V was trimmed by 0 bases and J by 7 bases, leaving 4 bases between them. This CDR3 has 11 residues. The germline gives CDR1 SGHRS, CDR2 YFSETQ. CDR3 DNA: TGCGCCAGCAGCTTGGATAGTGAAGCTTTCTTT. It specifies CASSLDSEAFF.

This clonotype was counted at least ten times. The chain is built from TRBV20-1 and TRBJ1-6; D remains ambiguous. Between the trimmed V and J ends, which lost 0 bases and 4 bases, there was a span of 10 bases. The V gene's germline CDR1 is DFQATT and CDR2 SNEGSKA (reference sequence). The CDR3 runs 15 residues. CDR3 residues: CSARDGNSYNSPLHF. Here the CDR3 DNA reads TGCAGTGCTAGAGATGGGAACAGTTATAATTCACCCCTCCACTTT.

This clonotype was seen many times. The rearrangement links TRBV9 to TRBJ2-2; 7 nucleotides match TRBD1. J was trimmed by 5 bases and V by 0 bases; bases with no gene match: 10. The CDR3 consists of 17 residues. From germline, CDR1 is SGDLS and CDR2 YYNGEE. The CDR3 reads CASSVEGQQILTGELFF. CDR3 DNA sequence: TGTGCCAGCAGCGTAGAGGGACAGCAAATTCTTACCGGGGAGCTGTTTTTT.

This clonotype was observed many times. The V gene is TRBV20-1, the J gene TRBJ2-1; 7 nucleotides match TRBD1. The CDR3 spans 12 residues. The ends lost 5 bases at V and 8 bases at J; junction bases unmatched: 6. Germline-derived CDR1 and CDR2 are DFQATT and SNEGSKA (reference sequence). The CDR3 sequence: CSALQGWDEQFF. The CDR3 DNA sequence: TGCAGTGCTCTACAGGGGTGGGATGAGCAGTTCTTC.

This clonotype was observed a few times. V gene TRBV6-2 or TRBV6-3 combines with J gene TRBJ2-7; 7 bases match TRBD2. Germline-derived CDR1 and CDR2 are MNHEY and SVGEGT. The CDR3 length is 11 residues. J was trimmed by 3 bases and V by 10 bases; bases with no gene match: 3. The CDR3 nucleotides are TGTGCCACCGGGGAGGGCTACGAGCAGTACTTC. Translating gives CATGEGYEQYF.

The chain carries TRBV4-2 and TRBJ2-7; D perhaps matches TRBD1 (6 bases). The CDR3 runs 13 residues. Trimming stripped 0 bases from V and 3 bases from J, with 6 bases between. Germline lookup yields CDR1 LGHNA and CDR2 YNFKEQ. CDR3 coding DNA: TGTGCCAGCAGCCAAGACAGGGGCTACGAGCAGTACTTC. It is translated as CASSQDRGYEQYF.

The table lists this clonotype with many counts. The J gene is TRBJ1-4, the V gene TRBV6-1; unclear D gene. Deletions cut 1 base from V and 0 bases from J, with 6 bases between. This CDR3 is 15 amino acids long. CDR1 and CDR2 from the germline V gene are MNHNS and SASEGT. The CDR3 nucleotides are TGTGCCAGCAGTGAAGGAACAGCAACTAATGAAAAACTGTTTTTT. Its protein product is CASSEGTATNEKLFF.